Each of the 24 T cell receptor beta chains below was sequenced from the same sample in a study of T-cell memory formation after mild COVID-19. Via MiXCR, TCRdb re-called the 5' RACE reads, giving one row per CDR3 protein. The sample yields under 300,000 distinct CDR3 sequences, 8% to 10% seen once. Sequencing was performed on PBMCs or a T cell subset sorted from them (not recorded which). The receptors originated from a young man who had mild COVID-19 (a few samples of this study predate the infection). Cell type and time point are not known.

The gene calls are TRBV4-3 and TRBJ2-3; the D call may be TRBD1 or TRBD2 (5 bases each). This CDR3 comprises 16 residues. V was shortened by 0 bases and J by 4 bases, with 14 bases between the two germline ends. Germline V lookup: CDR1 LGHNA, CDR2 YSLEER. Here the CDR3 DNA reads TGCGCCAGCAGCCAAGATCAAATCGGGGCAGCAGATACGCAGTATTTT. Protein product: CASSQDQIGAADTQYF.

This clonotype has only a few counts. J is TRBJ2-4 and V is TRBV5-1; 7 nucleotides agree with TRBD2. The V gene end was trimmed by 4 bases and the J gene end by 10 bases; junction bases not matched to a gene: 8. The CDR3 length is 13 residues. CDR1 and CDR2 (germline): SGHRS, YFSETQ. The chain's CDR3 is CASSADPSGIQYF. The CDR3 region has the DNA TGCGCCAGCAGCGCGGATCCTAGCGGTATTCAGTACTTC.

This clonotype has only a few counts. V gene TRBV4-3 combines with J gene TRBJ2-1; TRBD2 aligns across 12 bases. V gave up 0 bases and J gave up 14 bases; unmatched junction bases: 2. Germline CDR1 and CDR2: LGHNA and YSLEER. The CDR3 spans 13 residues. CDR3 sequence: CASSQESSGGEFF. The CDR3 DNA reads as TGCGCCAGCAGCCAAGAGTCTAGCGGGGGGGAGTTCTTC.

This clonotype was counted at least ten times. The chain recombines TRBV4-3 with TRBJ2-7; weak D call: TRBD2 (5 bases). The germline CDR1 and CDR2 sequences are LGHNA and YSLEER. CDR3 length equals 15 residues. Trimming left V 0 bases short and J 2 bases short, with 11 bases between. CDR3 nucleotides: TGCGCCAGCAGCCAAGATTGGCTAGCCGCCTACGAGCAGTACTTC. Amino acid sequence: CASSQDWLAAYEQYF.

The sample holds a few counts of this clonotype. The CDR3 nucleotides are TGTGCCAGCAGCGACCTCGCGGGCGGAGGGGAGACCCAGTACTTC. It translates to CASSDLAGGGETQYF. V is TRBV9 and J is TRBJ2-5, with D perhaps TRBD2 (6 bases). V was shortened by 3 bases and J by 5 bases, with 17 bases between the two germline ends. This CDR3 contains 15 residues. Germline CDR1 SGDLS, CDR2 YYNGEE.

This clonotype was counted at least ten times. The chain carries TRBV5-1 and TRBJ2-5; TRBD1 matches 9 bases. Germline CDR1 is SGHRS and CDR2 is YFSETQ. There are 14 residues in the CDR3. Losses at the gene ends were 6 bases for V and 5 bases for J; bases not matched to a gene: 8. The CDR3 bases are TGCGCCAGCACCTACAGGGGGCGCGAGGAGACCCAGTACTTC. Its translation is CASTYRGREETQYF. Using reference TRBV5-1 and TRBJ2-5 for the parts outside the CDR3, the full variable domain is KAGVTQTPRYLIKTRGQQVTLSCSPISGHRSVSWYQQTPGQGLQFLFEYFSETQRNKGNFPGRFSGRQFSNSRSEMNVSTLELGDSALYLCASTYRGREETQYFGPGTRLLVL.

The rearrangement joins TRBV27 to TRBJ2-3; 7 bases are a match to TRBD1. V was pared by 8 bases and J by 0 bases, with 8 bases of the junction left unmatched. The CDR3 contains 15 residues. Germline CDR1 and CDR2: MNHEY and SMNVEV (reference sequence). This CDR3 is CASGRDRPSTDTQYF. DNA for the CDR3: TGTGCCAGCGGCCGGGACAGACCTAGCACAGATACGCAGTATTTT.

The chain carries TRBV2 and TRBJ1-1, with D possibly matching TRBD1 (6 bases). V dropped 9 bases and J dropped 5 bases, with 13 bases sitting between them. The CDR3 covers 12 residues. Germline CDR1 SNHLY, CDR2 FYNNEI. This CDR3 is CASTGYETEAFF. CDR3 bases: TGTGCCAGTACAGGGTACGAAACTGAAGCTTTCTTT.

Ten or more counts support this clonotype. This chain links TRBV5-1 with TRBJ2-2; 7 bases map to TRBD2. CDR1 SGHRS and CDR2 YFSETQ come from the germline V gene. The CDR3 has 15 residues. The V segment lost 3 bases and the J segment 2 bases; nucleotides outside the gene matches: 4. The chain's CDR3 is CASSYGGSNTGELFF. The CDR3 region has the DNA TGCGCCAGCAGCTACGGGGGGAGCAACACCGGGGAGCTGTTTTTT.

DNA for the CDR3: TGTGCCAGCAGCTTACCCGGGGGCAGGTCGTACGAGCAGTACTTC. Amino acids: CASSLPGGRSYEQYF. This chain connects TRBV7-9 to TRBJ2-7; D possibly matches TRBD1 or TRBD2 (6 bases each). Germline CDR1 is SEHNR and CDR2 is FQNEAQ (reference sequence). This CDR3 is 15 amino acids long. Trimming removed 2 bases at V and 4 bases at J, with 15 bases between.

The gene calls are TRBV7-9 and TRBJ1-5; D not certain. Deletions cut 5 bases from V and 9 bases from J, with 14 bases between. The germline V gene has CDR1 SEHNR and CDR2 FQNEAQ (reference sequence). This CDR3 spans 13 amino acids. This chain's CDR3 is CASSVTGVGPQHF. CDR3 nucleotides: TGTGCCAGCAGCGTGACCGGGGTGGGGCCCCAGCATTTT.

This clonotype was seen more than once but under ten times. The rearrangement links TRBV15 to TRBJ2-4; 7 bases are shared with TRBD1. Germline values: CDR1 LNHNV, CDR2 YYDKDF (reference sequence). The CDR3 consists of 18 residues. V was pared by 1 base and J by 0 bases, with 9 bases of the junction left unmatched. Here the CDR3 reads CATSRGDRALVAKNIQYF. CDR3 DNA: TGTGCCACCAGCAGAGGAGACAGGGCTCTCGTAGCCAAAAACATTCAGTACTTC.

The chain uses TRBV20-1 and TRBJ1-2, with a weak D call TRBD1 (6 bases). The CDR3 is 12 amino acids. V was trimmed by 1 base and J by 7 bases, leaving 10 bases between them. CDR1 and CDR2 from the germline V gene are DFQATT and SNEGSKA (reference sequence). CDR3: CSARAGGGGYTF. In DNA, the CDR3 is TGCAGTGCTAGAGCCGGAGGGGGTGGCTACACCTTC.

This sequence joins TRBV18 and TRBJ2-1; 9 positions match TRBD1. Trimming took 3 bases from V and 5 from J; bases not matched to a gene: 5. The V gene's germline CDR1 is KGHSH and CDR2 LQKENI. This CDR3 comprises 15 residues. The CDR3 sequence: CASSPRDRANNEQFF. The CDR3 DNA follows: TGTGCCAGCTCACCTAGGGACAGGGCTAACAATGAGCAGTTCTTC.

The CDR3 DNA is TGTGCCAGCAGCCAACGGGACATCTCCTATAATTCACCCCTCCACTTT. Translated: CASSQRDISYNSPLHF. The chain couples TRBV7-9 to TRBJ1-6; TRBD1 is a possible D gene (6 bases). Trimming took off 5 bases at V and 0 bases at J, with 11 bases between the two ends. The germline CDR1 and CDR2 sequences are SEHNR and FQNEAQ (reference sequence). CDR3 length equals 16 residues.

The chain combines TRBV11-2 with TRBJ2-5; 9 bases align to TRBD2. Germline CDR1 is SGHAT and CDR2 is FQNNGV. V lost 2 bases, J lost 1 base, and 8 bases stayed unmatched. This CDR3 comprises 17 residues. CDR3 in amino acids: CASSLIASGGTQETQYF. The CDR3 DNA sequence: TGTGCCAGCAGCTTAATCGCCAGCGGGGGGACCCAAGAGACCCAGTACTTC.

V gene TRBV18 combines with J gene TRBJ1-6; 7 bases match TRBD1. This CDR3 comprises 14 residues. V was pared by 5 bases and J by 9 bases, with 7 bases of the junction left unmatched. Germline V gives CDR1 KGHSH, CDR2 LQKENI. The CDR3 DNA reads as TGTGCCAGCTCAAGGGACAGTAGAATTTCACCCCTCCACTTT. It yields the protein CASSRDSRISPLHF.

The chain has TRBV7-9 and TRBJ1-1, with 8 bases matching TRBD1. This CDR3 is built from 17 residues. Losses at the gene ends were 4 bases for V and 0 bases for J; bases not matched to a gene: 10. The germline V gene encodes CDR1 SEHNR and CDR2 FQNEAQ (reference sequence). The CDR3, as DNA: TGTGCCAGCAGCTACGACCCCGGACAGGGAGTGAACACTGAAGCTTTCTTT. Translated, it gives CASSYDPGQGVNTEAFF. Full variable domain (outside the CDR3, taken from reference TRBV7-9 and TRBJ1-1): DTGVSQNPRHKITKRGQNVTFRCDPISEHNRLYWYRQTLGQGPEFLTYFQNEAQLEKSRLLSDRFSAERPKGSFSTLEIQRTEQGDSAMYLCASSYDPGQGVNTEAFFGQGTRLTVV.

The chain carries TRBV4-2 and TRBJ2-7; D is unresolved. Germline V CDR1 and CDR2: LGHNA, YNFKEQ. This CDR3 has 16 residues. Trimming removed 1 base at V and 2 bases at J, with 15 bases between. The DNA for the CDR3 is TGTGCCAGCAGCCAAGCAGTTTCAGACTCCCCCTACGAGCAGTACTTC. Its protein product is CASSQAVSDSPYEQYF.

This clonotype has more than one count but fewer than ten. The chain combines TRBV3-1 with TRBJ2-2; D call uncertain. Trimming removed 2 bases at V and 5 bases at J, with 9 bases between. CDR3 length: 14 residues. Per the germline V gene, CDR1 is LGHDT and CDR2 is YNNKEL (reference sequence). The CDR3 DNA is TGTGCCAGCAGCCAAAGCCCGACGACCGGGGAGCTGTTTTTT. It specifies CASSQSPTTGELFF.

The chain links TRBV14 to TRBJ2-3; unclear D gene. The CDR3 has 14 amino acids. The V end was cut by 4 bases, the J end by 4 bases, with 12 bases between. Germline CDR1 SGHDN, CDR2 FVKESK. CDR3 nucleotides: TGTGCCAGCAGCCTCGTTCTTATGCCAGATACGCAGTATTTT. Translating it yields CASSLVLMPDTQYF.

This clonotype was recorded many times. CDR3 in amino acids: CSARIPSGETQYF. CDR3 bases: TGCAGTGCTAGAATACCCAGCGGGGAGACCCAGTACTTC. The chain has TRBV20-1 and TRBJ2-5; TRBD2 might be the D (6 bases). From germline, CDR1 is DFQATT and CDR2 SNEGSKA (reference sequence). Trimming stripped 2 bases from V and 5 bases from J, with 12 bases between. CDR3 length: 13 residues.

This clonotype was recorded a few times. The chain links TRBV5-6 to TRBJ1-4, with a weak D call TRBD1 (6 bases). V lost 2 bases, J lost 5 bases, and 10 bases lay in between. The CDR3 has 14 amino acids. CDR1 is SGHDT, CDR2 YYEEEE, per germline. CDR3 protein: CASSLGGRNEKLFF. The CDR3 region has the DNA TGTGCCAGCAGCTTAGGGGGGAGGAATGAAAAACTGTTTTTT.

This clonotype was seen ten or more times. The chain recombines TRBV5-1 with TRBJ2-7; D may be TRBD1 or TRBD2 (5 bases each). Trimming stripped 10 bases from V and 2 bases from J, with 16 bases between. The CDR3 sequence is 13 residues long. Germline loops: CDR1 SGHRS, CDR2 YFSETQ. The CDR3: CAGTYSYTYEQYV. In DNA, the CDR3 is TGCGCCGGGACGTACAGCTATACCTACGAGCAGTACGTC.